The rows below give T cell receptor beta chains drawn from one sample of a study of OX40 agonist ivuxolimab in advanced cancers. Repertoires were generated with immunoSEQ multiplex PCR, while TCRdb's copy carries only in-frame clones and drops some. The table shows some 58,000 clones, with around 85% occurring only once. Sample: CD4+ or CD8+ T cells sorted from blood, taken in a trial of the OX40 agonist ivuxolimab. These receptors were obtained from an adult with an advanced solid tumor such as melanoma, head and neck, liver or kidney cancer. Each CDR3 is given with its conserved first and last residue. Clone size is given for some rows only: seen once, a few or many times, or a class if the clone is expanded.

CASSSPATSYEQYF,NA,TRBV6-9,14
CASSYEREDTDTQYF,NA,TRBV6-7,15
CASMPYIGDQPQHF,NA,TRBV28,14
CASSSGGAYEQYF,NA,TRBV11-3,13
CASRYGRRQDEQFF,NA,TRBV5-1,14
CASSRAPDRGTEAFF,NA,TRBV19,15
CASSPRGGTGELFF,once,TRBV19,14
CASKIGGAGNEQYF,NA,TRBV28,14
CASSSRTSGSWETQYF,NA,TRBV27,16
CASSPPTPRREKLFF,once,TRBV4-1,15
CASTLVALSQETQYF,once,TRBV5-1,15
CASSPRTGGPYEQYF,NA,TRBV2,15
CASSPYQRGQGIAKNIQYF,NA,TRBV14,19
CAIRRTDPGELFF,NA,TRBV10-3,13
CASSLATGGTEQFF,NA,TRBV27,14
CASRYVTGFEAFF,NA,TRBV28,13
CASSLAGRDTDTQYF,NA,TRBV7-9,15
CAISPTGSGADTQYF,NA,TRBV10-3,15
CSGLSFPYGYTF,NA,TRBV29-1,12
CASSYQRSRHEQYF,once,TRBV6-6,14
CASSYTDTDTQYF,once,TRBV6-5,13
CASSQGWEQYF,NA,TRBV25-1,11
CASSQVVGRRGPGNEQFF,NA,TRBV14,18
CASSQQGALGNTIYF,once,TRBV4-2,15
CASSQDQRLAGAGELFF,few,TRBV14,17